This TCR beta chain was documented in a study of patients and donors after allogeneic stem cell transplantation. One entry per CDR3 protein, called by TCRdb with MiXCR from the RT-PCR reads. The sample includes approximately 1,600 distinct CDR3 sequences, 23% seen only once; the top ten take 28%. V lost 6 bases and J 4 bases, leaving 12 bases between the germline ends. This CDR3 contains 13 residues. Per germline, CDR1 ENHRY and CDR2 SYGVKD. This clonotype rates as large. The chain is built from TRBV10-3 and TRBJ2-5; possible D gene TRBD2, 6 bases. The source material was blood, either unsorted or a sorted T cell fraction (not recorded which). The clonotype comes from a human donor who was either an allogeneic HSCT recipient or a stem cell or donor lymphocyte infusion donor (not recorded which). It is not recorded whose cells these are; they may come from a transplant donor. The CDR3 is CAIRPGLGETQYF. In DNA, the CDR3 is TGTGCCATCAGACCGGGACTCGGAGAGACCCAGTACTTC.